This T cell receptor beta chain was sequenced during a study of blood T cell repertoires in COVID-19. Study summary: Acute and convalescent COVID-19 samples came from the United States, Italy and Spain. The analysed material was cDNA or gDNA that came from T cells, B-cell-depleted T cells, or PBMCs.

Some clones are missing from TCRdb's copy, which holds only in-frame ones; the method was immunoSEQ multiplex PCR. The data hold about 55,000 clones, with around 86% observed a single time. The CDR3 loop spans 15 amino acids. Trimming left V 6 bases short and J 1 base short, with 15 bases between. Germline-derived CDR1 and CDR2 are LNHDA and SQIVND (reference sequence). The rearrangement links TRBV19 to TRBJ1-2; possibly TRBD1 for D (6 bases). Input material: peripheral blood. This TCR derives from a woman aged 55-69 years with acute or convalescent COVID-19. The CDR3 DNA reads as TGTGCCAGTAGCCTATGGACAGCAAATAACTATGGCTACACCTTC. It yields the protein CASSLWTANNYGYTF.